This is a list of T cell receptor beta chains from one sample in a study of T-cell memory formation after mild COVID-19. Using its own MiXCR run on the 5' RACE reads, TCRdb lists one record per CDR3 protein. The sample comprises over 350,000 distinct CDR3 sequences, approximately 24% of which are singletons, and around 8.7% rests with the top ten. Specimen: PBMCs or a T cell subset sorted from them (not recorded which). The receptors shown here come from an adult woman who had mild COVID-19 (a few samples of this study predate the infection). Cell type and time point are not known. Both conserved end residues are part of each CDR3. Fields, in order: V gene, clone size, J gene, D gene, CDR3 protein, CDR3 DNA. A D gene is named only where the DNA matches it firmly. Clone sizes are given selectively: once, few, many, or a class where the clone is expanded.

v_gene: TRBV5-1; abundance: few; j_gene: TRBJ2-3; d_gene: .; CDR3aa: CASSPGRAVDTQYF; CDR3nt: TGCGCCAGCAGCCCTGGGCGGGCGGTGGATACGCAGTATTTT
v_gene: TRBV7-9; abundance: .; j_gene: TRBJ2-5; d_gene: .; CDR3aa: CASSPGGTALAKQTQYF; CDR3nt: TGTGCCAGCAGCCCAGGGGGGACAGCCCTTGCTAAGCAGACCCAGTACTTC
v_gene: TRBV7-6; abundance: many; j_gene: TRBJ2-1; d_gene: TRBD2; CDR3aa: CASSSSLAGGRFEQFF; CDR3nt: TGTGCCAGCAGCTCGTCACTAGCGGGGGGGAGGTTTGAGCAGTTCTTC
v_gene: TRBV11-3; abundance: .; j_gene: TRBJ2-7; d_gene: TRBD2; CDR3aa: CASSSLEGLLAGVYEQYF; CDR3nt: TGTGCCAGCAGCTCCCTGGAGGGACTACTAGCGGGAGTGTACGAGCAGTACTTC
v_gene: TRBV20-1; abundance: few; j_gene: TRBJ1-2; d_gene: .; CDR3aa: CSARVGTVLGGYTF; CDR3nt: TGCAGTGCTAGAGTCGGAACGGTCTTGGGGGGCTACACCTTC
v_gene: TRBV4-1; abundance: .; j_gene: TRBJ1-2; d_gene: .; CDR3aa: CAAGGAANYGYTF; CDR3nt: TGCGCCGCGGGGGGGGCCGCTAACTATGGCTACACCTTC
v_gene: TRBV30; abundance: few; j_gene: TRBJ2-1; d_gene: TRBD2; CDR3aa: CAWKIFAGGSYNEQFF; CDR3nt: TGTGCCTGGAAAATCTTTGCGGGAGGATCCTACAATGAGCAGTTCTTC
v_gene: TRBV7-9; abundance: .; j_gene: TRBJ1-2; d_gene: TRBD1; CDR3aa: CASSLARGTANYGYTF; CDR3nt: TGTGCCAGCAGCTTAGCCCGAGGGACAGCAAACTATGGCTACACCTTC
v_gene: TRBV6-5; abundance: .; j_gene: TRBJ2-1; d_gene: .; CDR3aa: CASSYWRAAYNEQFF; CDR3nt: TGTGCCAGCAGTTACTGGCGGGCAGCGTACAATGAGCAGTTCTTC
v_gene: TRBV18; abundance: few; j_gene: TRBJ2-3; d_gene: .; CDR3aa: CASSPVVGSTDTQYF; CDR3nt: TGTGCCAGCTCCCCAGTTGTCGGTAGCACAGATACGCAGTATTTT
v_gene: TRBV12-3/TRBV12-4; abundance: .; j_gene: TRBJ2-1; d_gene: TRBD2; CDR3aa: CASSSTPRSSGRGSNEQFF; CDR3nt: TGTGCCAGCAGCTCAACTCCTCGGTCTAGCGGGAGGGGTTCCAATGAGCAGTTCTTC
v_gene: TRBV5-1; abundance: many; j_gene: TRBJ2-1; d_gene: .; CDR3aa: CASSLGGFDEQFF; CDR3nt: TGCGCCAGCAGCTTGGGGGGGTTCGATGAGCAGTTCTTC
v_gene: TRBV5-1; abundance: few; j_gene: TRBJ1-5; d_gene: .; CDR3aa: CASSLDGGYQPQHF; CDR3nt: TGCGCCAGCAGCTTGGACGGAGGATATCAGCCCCAGCATTTT
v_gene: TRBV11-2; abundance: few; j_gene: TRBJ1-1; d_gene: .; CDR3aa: CASSLGQGFTEAFF; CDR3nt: TGTGCCAGCAGCTTGGGCCAGGGATTCACTGAAGCTTTCTTT
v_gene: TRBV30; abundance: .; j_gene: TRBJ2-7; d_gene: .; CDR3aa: CAWSVHRVVGEQYF; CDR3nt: TGTGCCTGGAGTGTACACAGGGTAGTCGGCGAGCAGTACTTC
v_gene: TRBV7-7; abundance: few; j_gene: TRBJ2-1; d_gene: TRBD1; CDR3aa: CASSLAGTGTEQFF; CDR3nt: TGTGCTAGCAGCTTAGCCGGGACAGGGACGGAGCAGTTCTTC
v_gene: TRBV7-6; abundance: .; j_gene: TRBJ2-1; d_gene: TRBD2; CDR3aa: CASSQKAGTSGGLAYNEQFF; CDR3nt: TGTGCCAGCAGCCAAAAAGCGGGGACTAGCGGGGGCCTTGCCTACAATGAGCAGTTCTTC
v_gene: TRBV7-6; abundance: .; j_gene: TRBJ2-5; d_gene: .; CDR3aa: CASSSLFGGNEETQYF; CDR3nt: TGTGCCAGCAGCTCCTTATTTGGCGGGAACGAAGAGACCCAGTACTTC
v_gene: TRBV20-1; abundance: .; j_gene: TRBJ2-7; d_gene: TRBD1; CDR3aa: CSVPGQPTNEQYF; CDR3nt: TGCAGTGTCCCGGGACAGCCGACTAACGAGCAGTACTTC
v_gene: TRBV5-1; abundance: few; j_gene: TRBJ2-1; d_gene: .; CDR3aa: CASSLPNSALNEQFF; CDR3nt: TGCGCCAGCAGCTTGCCGAACTCCGCGTTGAATGAGCAGTTCTTC
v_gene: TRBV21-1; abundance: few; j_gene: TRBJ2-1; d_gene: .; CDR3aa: CASSKAGDREYSGVTNRSYNEQFF; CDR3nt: TGTGCCAGCAGCAAAGCAGGGGACAGGGAGTATAGCGGGGTGACGAACCGCTCCTACAATGAGCAGTTCTTC
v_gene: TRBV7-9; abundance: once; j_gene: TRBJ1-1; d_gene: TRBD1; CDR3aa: CASRGQGQAAFF; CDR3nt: TGTGCCAGCAGGGGACAGGGTCAGGCCGCTTTCTTT
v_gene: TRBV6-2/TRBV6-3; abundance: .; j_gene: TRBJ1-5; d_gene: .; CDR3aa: CASRDGDGRNNQPQHF; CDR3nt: TGTGCCAGCAGAGACGGGGACGGAAGAAACAATCAGCCCCAGCATTTT
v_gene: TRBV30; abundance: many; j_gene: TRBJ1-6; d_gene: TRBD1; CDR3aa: CAWKGDRFGISDSPLHF; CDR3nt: TGTGCCTGGAAGGGGGACAGGTTTGGCATCTCAGATTCACCCCTCCACTTT
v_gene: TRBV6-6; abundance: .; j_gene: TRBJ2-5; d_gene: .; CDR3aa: CASREASSETQYF; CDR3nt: TGTGCCAGCAGAGAGGCCTCCTCGGAGACCCAGTACTTC
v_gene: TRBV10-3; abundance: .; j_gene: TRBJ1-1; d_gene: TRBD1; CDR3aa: CAISPGQGGDTEAFF; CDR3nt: TGTGCCATCAGTCCGGGACAGGGGGGAGACACTGAAGCTTTCTTT
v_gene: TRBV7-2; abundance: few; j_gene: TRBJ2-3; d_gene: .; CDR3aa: CASSLGGWTDTQYF; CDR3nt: TGTGCCAGCAGCTTAGGGGGGTGGACAGATACGCAGTATTTT
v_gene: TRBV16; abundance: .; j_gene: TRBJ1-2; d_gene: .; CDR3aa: CASSQLGQSNYGYTF; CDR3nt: TGTGCCAGCAGCCAACTCGGGCAGTCTAACTATGGCTACACCTTC
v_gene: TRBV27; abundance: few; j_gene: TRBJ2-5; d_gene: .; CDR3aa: CASSLIRGAVETQYF; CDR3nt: TGTGCCAGCAGTTTAATAAGGGGGGCCGTAGAGACCCAGTACTTC
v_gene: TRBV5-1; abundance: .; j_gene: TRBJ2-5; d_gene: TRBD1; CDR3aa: CASSLGNRGREETQYF; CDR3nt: TGCGCCAGCAGCTTGGGTAACAGGGGGCGCGAAGAGACCCAGTACTTC
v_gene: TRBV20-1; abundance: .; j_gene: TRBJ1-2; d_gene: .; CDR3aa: CSAPLGSRYYGYTF; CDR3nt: TGCAGTGCTCCCTTAGGTAGCAGGTACTATGGCTACACCTTC
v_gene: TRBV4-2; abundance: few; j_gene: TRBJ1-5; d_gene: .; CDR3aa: CASSPGQINQPQHF; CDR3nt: TGTGCCAGCAGCCCTGGACAGATAAATCAGCCCCAGCATTTT
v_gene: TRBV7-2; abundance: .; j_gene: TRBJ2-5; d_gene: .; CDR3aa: CASSFAWETQYF; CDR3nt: TGTGCCAGCAGCTTTGCTTGGGAGACCCAGTACTTC
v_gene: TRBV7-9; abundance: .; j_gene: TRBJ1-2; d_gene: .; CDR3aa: CASSPNVQVYGYTF; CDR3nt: TGTGCCAGCAGCCCTAATGTCCAGGTCTATGGCTACACCTTC
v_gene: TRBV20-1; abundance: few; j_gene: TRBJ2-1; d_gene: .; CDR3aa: CSASTADSYNEQFF; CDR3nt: TGCAGTGCTAGTACAGCGGACTCCTACAATGAGCAGTTCTTC
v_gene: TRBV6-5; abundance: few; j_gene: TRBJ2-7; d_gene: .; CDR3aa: CASSYFRGASYEQYF; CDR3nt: TGTGCCAGCAGTTATTTCAGGGGGGCTTCCTACGAGCAGTACTTC
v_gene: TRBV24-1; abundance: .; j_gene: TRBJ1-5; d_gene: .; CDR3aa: CATSGGEGALHNQPQHF; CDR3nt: TGTGCCACCAGTGGGGGGGAAGGGGCCCTCCACAATCAGCCCCAGCATTTT
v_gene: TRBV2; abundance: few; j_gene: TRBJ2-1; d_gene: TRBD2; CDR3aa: CASRRSSGADNEQFF; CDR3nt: TGTGCCAGCAGGAGATCTAGCGGGGCCGACAATGAGCAGTTCTTC
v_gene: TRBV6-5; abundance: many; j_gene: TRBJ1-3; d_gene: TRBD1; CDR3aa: CASSRTTGFGNTIYF; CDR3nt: TGTGCCAGCAGTCGCACGACAGGGTTCGGAAACACCATATATTTT
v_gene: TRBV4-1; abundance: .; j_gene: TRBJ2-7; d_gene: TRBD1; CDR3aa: CASSPSAPGQGRYEQYF; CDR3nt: TGCGCCAGCAGCCCCTCCGCACCGGGACAGGGTCGCTACGAGCAGTACTTC
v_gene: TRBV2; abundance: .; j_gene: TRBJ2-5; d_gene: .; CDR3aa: CASSVQVQETQYF; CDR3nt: TGTGCCAGCAGTGTGCAGGTTCAAGAGACCCAGTACTTC
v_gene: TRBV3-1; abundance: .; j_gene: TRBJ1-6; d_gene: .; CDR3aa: CASSQDRGANSPLHF; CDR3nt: TGTGCCAGCAGCCAAGACAGGGGTGCAAATTCACCCCTCCACTTT
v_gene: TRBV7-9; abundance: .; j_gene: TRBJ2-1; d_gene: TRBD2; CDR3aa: CASSRTSGDNEQFF; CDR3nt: TGTGCCAGCAGCAGGACTAGCGGGGACAATGAGCAGTTCTTC
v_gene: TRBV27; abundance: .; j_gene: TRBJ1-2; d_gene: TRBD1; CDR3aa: CASTSDSWTGGYTF; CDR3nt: TGTGCCAGCACATCCGACAGTTGGACAGGTGGCTACACCTTC
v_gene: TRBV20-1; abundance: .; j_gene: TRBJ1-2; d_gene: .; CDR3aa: CSAKDYGYTF; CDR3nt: TGCAGTGCCAAAGACTATGGCTACACCTTC
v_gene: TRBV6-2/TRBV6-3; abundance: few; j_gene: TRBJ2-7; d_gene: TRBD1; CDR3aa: CASSLLGQGEQYF; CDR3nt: TGTGCCAGCAGTCTACTGGGACAGGGTGAGCAGTACTTC
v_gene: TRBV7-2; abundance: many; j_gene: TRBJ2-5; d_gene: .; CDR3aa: CASSLDGSTGETQYF; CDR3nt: TGTGCCAGCAGCTTAGATGGGTCCACCGGGGAGACCCAGTACTTC
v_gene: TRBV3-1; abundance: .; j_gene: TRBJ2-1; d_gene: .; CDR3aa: CASSHNLLNEQFF; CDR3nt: TGTGCCAGCAGCCATAACCTTCTAAATGAGCAGTTCTTC
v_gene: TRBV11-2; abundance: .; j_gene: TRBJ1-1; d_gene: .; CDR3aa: CASIQGLANTEAFF; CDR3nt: TGTGCCAGCATCCAGGGTCTCGCGAACACTGAAGCTTTCTTT